This entry is about one T cell receptor beta chain. Antigen: not known. Sequenced by immunoSEQ multiplex PCR; TCRdb stores in-frame clones only, minus some. Among 2.5 million or so clones listed, roughly nine tenths were seen once. This record comes from a study of shared clonotypes between healthy human individuals. Study-wide background: Donors had three CD4 naive, three CD4 memory, two CD8 naive and one CD8 memory plate apiece.

Study results and caveats: All-four-donor shared clonotypes had higher generation probabilities than non-shared clonotypes did. About 5% of naive CD4 clonotypes were shared across a few donors.

The CDR3 totals 15 residues. Per the germline V gene, CDR1 is MGHDK and CDR2 is SYGVNS. With 5 bases removed from V and 0 bases from J, the gap between germline ends came to 10 bases. This chain joins TRBV25-1 and TRBJ1-4; D possibly corresponds to TRBD1 (5 bases). The origin of this receptor is a man aged 18 to 30 in good health. Sequenced input: naive CD4+ T cells sorted from blood. Stated subset: CD45RA+ positively selected. This CDR3 is CASSWGGPTNEKLFF. The CDR3, as DNA: TGTGCCAGCAGTTGGGGGGGTCCAACTAATGAAAAACTGTTTTTT. Filled out from reference TRBV25-1 and TRBJ1-4, the complete variable domain reads EADIYQTPRYLVIGTGKKITLECSQTMGHDKMYWYQQDPGMELHLIHYSYGVNSTEKGDLSSESTVSRIRTEHFPLTLESARPSHTSQYLCASSWGGPTNEKLFFGSGTQLSVL.